Listed below are T cell receptor beta chains from one sample, sequenced in a study of shared clonotypes between healthy human individuals. TCRdb's table, derived via immunoSEQ multiplex PCR, lists solely in-frame clones and lacks some. This sample has about 770,000 clones, with around 70% found just once. Sequencing input: memory CD4+ T cells sorted from blood. The origin of the receptors is a woman aged 25 to 39 in good health. CDR3s include the opening cysteine and the closing phenylalanine or tryptophan. A D gene is named only where the DNA matches it firmly. Size is omitted from some rows. Given values are once, few, many or a class for expanded clones.

TRBV9	few	TRBJ2-1	TRBD2	TGTGCCAGCAGCGACCGACTAGCGGGTTTAAATGAGCAGTTCTTC	CASSDRLAGLNEQFF
TRBV19	NA	TRBJ2-7	TRBD1	TGTGCCAGTAGTATGATGGGACCCTCCGGGACAGACTCCTACGAGCAGTACTTC	CASSMMGPSGTDSYEQYF
TRBV6-5	few	TRBJ2-2	TRBD2	TGTGCCAGCAGCTCCTCTAGCGGACTCACCGGGGAGCTGTTTTTT	CASSSSSGLTGELFF
TRBV19	few	TRBJ1-3	TRBD1	TGTGCCAGTAGTACCGCATTTAGGACAGGGGACCTCTCTGGAAACACCATATATTTT	CASSTAFRTGDLSGNTIYF
TRBV19	many	TRBJ1-5	NA	TGTGCCAGTAACCTCGGGACGAATCAGCCCCAGCATTTT	CASNLGTNQPQHF
TRBV2	NA	TRBJ2-5	NA	TGTGCCAGCAGTCGGGACAAGGGAAAAGAGACCCAGTACTTC	CASSRDKGKETQYF
TRBV9	NA	TRBJ2-5	NA	TGTGCCAGCAAAGCAGGAGCCCAGGGCTCCCAAGAGACCCAGTACTTC	CASKAGAQGSQETQYF
TRBV28	NA	TRBJ1-2	TRBD1	TGTGCCAGCAGTTTGAACGGACAGGGGGCCGGAGGCTACACCTTC	CASSLNGQGAGGYTF
TRBV19	NA	TRBJ1-1	NA	TGTGCCAGTAGTCAACAGGTGAACACTGAAGCTTTCTTT	CASSQQVNTEAFF
TRBV11-2	NA	TRBJ2-3	NA	TGTGCCAGCAGCTTAGTAGGGGGATCTAGCACAGATACGCAGTATTTT	CASSLVGGSSTDTQYF
TRBV4-1	NA	TRBJ2-7	TRBD2	TGCGCCAGCAGCCAAGTGGGAGGACGCCGGCGGGAGGCTCCCTACGAGCAGTACTTC	CASSQVGGRRREAPYEQYF
TRBV2	NA	TRBJ2-1	TRBD1	TGTGCCAGCAGTGCACAGGGGGCGGATGAGCAGTTCTTC	CASSAQGADEQFF
TRBV6-1	NA	TRBJ2-3	NA	TGTGCCAGCAGCTTGGGTAGGACAGATACGCAGTATTTT	CASSLGRTDTQYF